This TCR beta chain was captured by sequencing in a study of control samples from healthy donors and cancer patients. The method was immunoSEQ multiplex PCR; TCRdb's version includes in-frame clones alone and lacks a portion of them. Found here are 60,000 to 75,000 clones, 89% of them singletons; the top ten hold around 5.1%. V shed 2 bases and J 4 bases; nucleotides not matched to a gene: 3. Germline loops: CDR1 SGHDT, CDR2 YYEEEE. This CDR3 region has 15 residues. Sequenced material: PBMCs. This receptor was identified in a man aged 55 to 70 with colorectal cancer. The V and J genes are TRBV5-6 and TRBJ2-7, with 13 positions matching TRBD2. CDR3 DNA: TGTGCCAGCAGCTTCCGGACTAGCGGGGGATACGAGCAGTACTTC. Translated, it gives CASSFRTSGGYEQYF.